The 11 T cell receptor beta chains in this list originate from one sample, sequenced in a study of cytomegalovirus exposure and HLA in healthy donors. A multiplex PCR was run with 60 Vbeta primers and 13 Jbeta primers. Measured with immunoSEQ multiplex PCR; TCRdb has only the in-frame clones, and not every one. Seen here are about 160,000 clones, 70% to 90% observed once, and the top ten hold under 2%. The sequenced sample consisted of PBMCs. The receptor source for this set is a young woman in good health and CMV-seronegative.

The rearrangement uses TRBV4-1 and TRBJ1-5; 10 bases agree with TRBD1. V shed 2 bases, J shed 6 bases, and the junction held 4 bases outside the gene matches. This CDR3 comprises 15 residues. Germline-derived CDR1 and CDR2 are MGHRA and YSYEKL. This CDR3 is CASSQQGTGVQPQHF. CDR3 DNA: TGCGCCAGCAGCCAACAAGGGACAGGGGTTCAGCCCCAGCATTTT.

V usage is TRBV28 and J usage is TRBJ1-6, with 8 bases fitting TRBD1. Germline V gene sequence: CDR1 MDHEN, CDR2 SYDVKM. With V trimmed by 4 bases and J by 5 bases, 1 base remained unmatched. The CDR3 spans 14 residues. In DNA, the CDR3 is TGTGCCAGCAGTTCGGACAGGGATAATTCACCCCTCCACTTT. This encodes CASSSDRDNSPLHF.

This clone has a single count. The CDR3 region has the DNA TGTGCCAGCAGTCTCTCCGGGACCTACGAGCAGTACTTC. Amino acids: CASSLSGTYEQYF. The chain couples TRBV28 to TRBJ2-7, with a weak D call TRBD2 (5 bases). V lost 5 bases and J lost 2, with 10 bases in between. Germline V gene sequence: CDR1 MDHEN, CDR2 SYDVKM. The CDR3 is made up of 13 amino acids.

This chain links TRBV4-2 with TRBJ2-1; 13 positions match TRBD2. The length of the CDR3 is 17 residues. The V gene end was trimmed by 1 base and the J gene end by 5 bases; junction bases not matched to a gene: 5. Germline lookup yields CDR1 LGHNA and CDR2 YNFKEQ. In nucleotides, the CDR3 is TGTGCCAGCAGCCAAGCCTCACTAGCGGGAGGGAACAATGAGCAGTTCTTC. Protein product: CASSQASLAGGNNEQFF.

The genes are TRBV27 and TRBJ1-1, with TRBD1 as a possible D gene (5 bases). The germline gives CDR1 MNHEY, CDR2 SMNVEV (reference sequence). This CDR3 comprises 13 residues. Trimming took off 1 base at V and 3 bases at J, with 6 bases between the two ends. The DNA of the CDR3 is TGTGCCAGCAGTTTATGGGGGGACACTGAAGCTTTCTTT. Translating gives CASSLWGDTEAFF.

The gene calls are TRBV5-1 and TRBJ2-1; 7 positions agree with TRBD1. The CDR3 runs to 14 residues. The germline V gene encodes CDR1 SGHRS and CDR2 YFSETQ. V lost 4 bases to trimming and J lost 4 bases; unmatched junction nucleotides: 5. The CDR3 DNA reads as TGCGCCAGCAGCCGTGGGGGACAGTACAATGAGCAGTTCTTC. It specifies CASSRGGQYNEQFF.

V and J are TRBV30 and TRBJ1-1; tentative D call: TRBD1 (6 bases). Germline V gene lookup returns CDR1 GTSNPN and CDR2 SVGIG (reference sequence). This CDR3 is built from 15 residues. Trimming took off 2 bases at V and 2 bases at J, with 15 bases between the two ends. In DNA, the CDR3 is TGTGCCTGGAGTACATATACGACAGGTAACACTGAAGCTTTCTTT. It yields the protein CAWSTYTTGNTEAFF.

The chain combines TRBV5-1 with TRBJ2-2; TRBD2 matches at 8 bases. Trimming cost V 4 bases and J 0 bases; bases outside gene matches: 8. Germline CDR1 is SGHRS and CDR2 is YFSETQ. CDR3 size: 17 residues. The CDR3 bases are TGCGCCAGCAGCCTCATTAGCGGGGCCGCGAACACCGGGGAGCTGTTTTTT. Translation gives CASSLISGAANTGELFF.

The chain combines TRBV29-1 with TRBJ2-4; 9 nucleotides line up with TRBD1. Germline V gene sequence: CDR1 SQVTM, CDR2 ANQGSEA. Unmatched junction bases numbered 11, after V lost 6 bases and J lost 2 bases. CDR3 length equals 16 residues. The CDR3 sequence is CSVEDRGRSTKNIQYF. CDR3 coding DNA: TGCAGCGTCGAGGACAGGGGCAGGAGTACCAAAAACATTCAGTACTTC.

The rearrangement uses TRBV2 and TRBJ2-1, with 7 bases that match TRBD1. From germline, CDR1 is SNHLY and CDR2 FYNNEI. The CDR3 has 14 amino acids. The junction had 4 bases not matched to a gene; V was cut back by 8 bases and J by 0 bases. CDR3 protein: CASGDSYSYNEQFF. The CDR3 region has the DNA TGTGCCAGCGGGGACAGCTACTCCTACAATGAGCAGTTCTTC.

The V and J genes are TRBV10-2 and TRBJ1-5; 8 positions match TRBD1. The germline V gene has CDR1 WSHSY and CDR2 SAAADI. V was pared by 8 bases and J by 7 bases, with 7 bases of the junction left unmatched. The CDR3 has 13 amino acids. DNA for the CDR3: TGCGCCAGCCGCGGACAGGGCGGACAGCCCCAGCATTTT. Residues: CASRGQGGQPQHF.